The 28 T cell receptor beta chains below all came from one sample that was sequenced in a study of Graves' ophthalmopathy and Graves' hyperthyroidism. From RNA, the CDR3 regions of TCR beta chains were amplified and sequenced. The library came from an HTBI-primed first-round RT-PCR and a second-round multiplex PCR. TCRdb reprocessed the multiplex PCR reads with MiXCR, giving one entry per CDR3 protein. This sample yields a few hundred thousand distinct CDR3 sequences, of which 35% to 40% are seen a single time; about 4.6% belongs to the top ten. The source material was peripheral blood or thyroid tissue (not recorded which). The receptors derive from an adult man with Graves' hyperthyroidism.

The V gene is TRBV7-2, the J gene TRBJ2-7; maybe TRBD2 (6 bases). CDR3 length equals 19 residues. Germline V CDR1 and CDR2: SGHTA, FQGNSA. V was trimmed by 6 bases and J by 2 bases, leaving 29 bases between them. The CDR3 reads CASRRQVGGDGSLPYEQYF. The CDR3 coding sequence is TGTGCCAGCAGAAGACAAGTAGGCGGGGATGGTTCCTTGCCCTACGAGCAGTACTTC.

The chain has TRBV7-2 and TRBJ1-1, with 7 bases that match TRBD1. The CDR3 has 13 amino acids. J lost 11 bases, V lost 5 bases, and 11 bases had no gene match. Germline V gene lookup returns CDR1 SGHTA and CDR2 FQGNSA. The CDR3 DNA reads TGTGCCAGCAGCCCTAGACAGGGTTTGAGTGCTTTCTTT. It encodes CASSPRQGLSAFF.

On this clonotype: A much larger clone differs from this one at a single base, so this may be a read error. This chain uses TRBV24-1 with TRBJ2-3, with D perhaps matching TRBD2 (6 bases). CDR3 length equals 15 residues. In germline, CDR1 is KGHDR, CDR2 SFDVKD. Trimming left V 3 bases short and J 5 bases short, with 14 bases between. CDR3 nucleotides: TGTGCCACCAGTGATCCGGGACTCATCCGAGATACGCAGTATTTT. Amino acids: CATSDPGLIRDTQYF.

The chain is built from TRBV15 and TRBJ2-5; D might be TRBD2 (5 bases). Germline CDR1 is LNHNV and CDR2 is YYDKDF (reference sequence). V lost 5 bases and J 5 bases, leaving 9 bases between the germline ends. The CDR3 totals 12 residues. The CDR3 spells CATSQSGETQYF. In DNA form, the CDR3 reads TGTGCCACCAGCCAATCGGGGGAGACCCAGTACTTC.

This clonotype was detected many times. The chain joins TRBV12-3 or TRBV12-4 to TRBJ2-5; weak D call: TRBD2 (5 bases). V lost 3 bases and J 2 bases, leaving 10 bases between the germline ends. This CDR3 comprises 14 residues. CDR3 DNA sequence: TGTGCCAGCAGTTTCGCGAGGGAGCAAGAGACCCAGTACTTC. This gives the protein CASSFAREQETQYF.

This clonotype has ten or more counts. The CDR3 spells CASSIGGQVNTEAFF. CDR3 bases: TGTGCCAGTAGTATAGGGGGACAGGTGAACACTGAAGCTTTCTTT. This rearrangement joins TRBV19 to TRBJ1-1; TRBD1 agrees at 8 bases. The V gene's germline CDR1 is LNHDA and CDR2 SQIVND (reference sequence). This CDR3 is 15 amino acids long. The V gene end was trimmed by 1 base and the J gene end by 0 bases; junction bases not matched to a gene: 1.

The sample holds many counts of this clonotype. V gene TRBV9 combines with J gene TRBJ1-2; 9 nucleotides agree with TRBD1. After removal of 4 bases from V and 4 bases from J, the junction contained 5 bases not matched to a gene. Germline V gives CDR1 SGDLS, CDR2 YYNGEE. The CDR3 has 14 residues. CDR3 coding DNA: TGTGCCAGCAGCAACAGGGGGCCTGTCTATGGCTACACCTTC. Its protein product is CASSNRGPVYGYTF.

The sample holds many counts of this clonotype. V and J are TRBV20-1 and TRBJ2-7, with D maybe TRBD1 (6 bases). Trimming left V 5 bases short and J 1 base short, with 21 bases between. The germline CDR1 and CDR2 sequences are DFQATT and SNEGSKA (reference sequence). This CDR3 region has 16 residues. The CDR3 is CSAGDHFGQRSYEQYF. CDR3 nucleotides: TGCAGTGCTGGGGACCATTTCGGACAGCGGTCCTACGAGCAGTACTTC.

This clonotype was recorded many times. CDR3: CASSLLSSGANVLTF. DNA of the CDR3: TGTGCCAGCAGCTTACTGTCCTCTGGGGCCAACGTCCTGACTTTC. The rearrangement uses TRBV7-2 and TRBJ2-6; D uncertain. With 2 bases removed from V and 0 bases from J, the gap between germline ends came to 5 bases. Germline V gene lookup returns CDR1 SGHTA and CDR2 FQGNSA. CDR3 size: 15 residues.

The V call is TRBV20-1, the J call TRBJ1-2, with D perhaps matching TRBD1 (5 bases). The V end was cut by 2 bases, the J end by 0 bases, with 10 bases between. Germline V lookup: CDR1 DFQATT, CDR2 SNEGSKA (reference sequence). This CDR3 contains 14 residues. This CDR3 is CSARIQGPNYGYTF. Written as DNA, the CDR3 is TGCAGTGCTAGAATTCAGGGACCTAACTATGGCTACACCTTC.

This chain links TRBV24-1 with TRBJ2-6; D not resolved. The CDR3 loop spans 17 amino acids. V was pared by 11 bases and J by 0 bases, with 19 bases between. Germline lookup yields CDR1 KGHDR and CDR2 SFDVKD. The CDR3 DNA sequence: TGTGCCAGCATCCACAGAGATTCCCACTCTGGGGCCAACGTCCTGACTTTC. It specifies CASIHRDSHSGANVLTF.

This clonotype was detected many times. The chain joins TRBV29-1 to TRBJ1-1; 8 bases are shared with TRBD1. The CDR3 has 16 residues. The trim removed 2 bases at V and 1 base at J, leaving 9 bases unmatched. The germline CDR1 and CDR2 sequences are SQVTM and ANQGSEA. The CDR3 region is CSVERPRQGKNTEAFF. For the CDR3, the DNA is TGCAGCGTTGAAAGGCCCAGACAGGGGAAGAACACTGAAGCTTTCTTT.

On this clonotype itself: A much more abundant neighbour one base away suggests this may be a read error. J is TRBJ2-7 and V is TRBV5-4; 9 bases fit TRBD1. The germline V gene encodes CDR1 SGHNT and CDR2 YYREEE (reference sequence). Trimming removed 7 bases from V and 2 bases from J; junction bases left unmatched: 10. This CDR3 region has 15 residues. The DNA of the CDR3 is TGTGCCAGCGGCCCTCGGACAGGGGACACCTACGAGCAGTACTTC. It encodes CASGPRTGDTYEQYF.

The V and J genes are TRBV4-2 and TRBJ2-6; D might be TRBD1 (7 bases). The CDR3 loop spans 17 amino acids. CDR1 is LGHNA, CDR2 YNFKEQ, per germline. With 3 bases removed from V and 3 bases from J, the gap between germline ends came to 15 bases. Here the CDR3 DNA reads TGTGCCAGCAGCCAGGGAGGAGGGGGCTTTGGGGCCAACGTCCTGACTTTC. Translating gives CASSQGGGGFGANVLTF.

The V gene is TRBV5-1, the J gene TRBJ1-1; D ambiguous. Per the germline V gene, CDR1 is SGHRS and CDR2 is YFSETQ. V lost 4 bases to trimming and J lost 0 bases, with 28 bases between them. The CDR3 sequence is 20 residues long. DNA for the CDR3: TGCGCCAGCAGCCCGAACGGTTGGCAGATACCCGCTGATATGAACACTGAAGCTTTCTTT. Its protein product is CASSPNGWQIPADMNTEAFF.

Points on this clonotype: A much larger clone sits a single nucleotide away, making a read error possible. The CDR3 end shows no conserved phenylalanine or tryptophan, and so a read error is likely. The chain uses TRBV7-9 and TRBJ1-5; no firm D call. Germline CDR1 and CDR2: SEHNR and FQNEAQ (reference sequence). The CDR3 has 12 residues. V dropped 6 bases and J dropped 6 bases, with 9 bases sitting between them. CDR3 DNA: TGTGCCAGCAGTTCAGAGGCTCAGCCCCAGCATCTT. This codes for CASSSEAQPQHL.

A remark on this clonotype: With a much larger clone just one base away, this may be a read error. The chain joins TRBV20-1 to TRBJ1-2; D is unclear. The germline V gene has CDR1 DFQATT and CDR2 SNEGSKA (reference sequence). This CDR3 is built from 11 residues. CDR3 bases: TGCAGTGCTGACGGGAGCTATGGCTGCACCTTC. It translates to CSADGSYGCTF.

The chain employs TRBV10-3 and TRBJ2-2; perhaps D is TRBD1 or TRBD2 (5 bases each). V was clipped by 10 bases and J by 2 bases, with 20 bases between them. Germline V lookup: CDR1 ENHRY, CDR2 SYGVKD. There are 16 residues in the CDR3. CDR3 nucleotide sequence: TGTGCCAGCAAGGGACGAGGAGAGATAAACACCGGGGAGCTGTTTTTT. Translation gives CASKGRGEINTGELFF.

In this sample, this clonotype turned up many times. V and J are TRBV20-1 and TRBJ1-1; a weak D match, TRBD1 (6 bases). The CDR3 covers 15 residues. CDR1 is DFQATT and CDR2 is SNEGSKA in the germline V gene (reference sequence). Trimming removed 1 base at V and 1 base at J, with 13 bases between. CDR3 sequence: CSARVRGVRNTEAFF. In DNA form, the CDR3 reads TGCAGTGCTAGAGTGAGGGGGGTTCGGAACACTGAAGCTTTCTTT.

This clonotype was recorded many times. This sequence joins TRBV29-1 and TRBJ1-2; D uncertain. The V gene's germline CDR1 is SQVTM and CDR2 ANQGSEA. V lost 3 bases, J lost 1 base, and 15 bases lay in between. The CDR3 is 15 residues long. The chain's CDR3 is CSVDPGVVLNYGYTF. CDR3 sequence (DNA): TGCAGCGTTGATCCGGGCGTGGTCCTTAACTATGGCTACACCTTC.

The CDR3 region has the DNA TGTGCCAGCAGCTTTCCACCCTCCGACATTCAGTACTTC. This sequence encodes CASSFPPSDIQYF. V is TRBV11-1 and J is TRBJ2-4; no clear D gene. This CDR3 spans 13 amino acids. The V gene's germline CDR1 is SGHAT and CDR2 FQDESV (reference sequence). V lost 3 bases and J lost 8, with 11 bases in between.

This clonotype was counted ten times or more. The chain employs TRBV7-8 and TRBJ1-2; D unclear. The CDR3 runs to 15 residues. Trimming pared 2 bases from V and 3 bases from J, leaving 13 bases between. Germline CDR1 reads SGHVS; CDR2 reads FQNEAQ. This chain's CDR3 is CASSLFGRNDYGYTF. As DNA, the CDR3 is TGTGCCAGCAGCTTATTTGGACGGAATGACTATGGCTACACCTTC.

The CDR3 coding sequence is TGTGCCAGCAGTTTAGTGGGGGGATCCGAAAGGGGAAAACTGTTTTTT. This gives the protein CASSLVGGSERGKLFF. This chain uses TRBV28 with TRBJ1-4; tentatively, D is TRBD1 (5 bases). The germline V gene encodes CDR1 MDHEN and CDR2 SYDVKM. The CDR3 length is 16 residues. The V gene lost 2 bases and the J gene lost 10 bases, with 20 bases spanning the gap.

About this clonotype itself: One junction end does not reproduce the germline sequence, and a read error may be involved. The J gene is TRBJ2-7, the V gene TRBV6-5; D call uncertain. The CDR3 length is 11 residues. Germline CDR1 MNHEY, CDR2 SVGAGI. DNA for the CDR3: TGTGCCAGCAGTCCTCTCTACGAGCGGTACTTC. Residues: CASSPLYERYF.

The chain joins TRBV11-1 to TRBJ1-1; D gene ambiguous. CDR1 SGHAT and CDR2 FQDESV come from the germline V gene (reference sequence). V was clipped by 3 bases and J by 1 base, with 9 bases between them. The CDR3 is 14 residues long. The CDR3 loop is CASSFGQKNTEAFF. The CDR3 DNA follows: TGTGCCAGCAGCTTTGGTCAGAAGAACACTGAAGCTTTCTTT.

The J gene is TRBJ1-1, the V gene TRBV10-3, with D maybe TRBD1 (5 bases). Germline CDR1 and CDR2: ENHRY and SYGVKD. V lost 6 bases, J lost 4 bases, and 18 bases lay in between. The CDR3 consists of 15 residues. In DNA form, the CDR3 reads TGTGCCATCAGCGCTGACTTCCAGGGAGGCACTGAAGCTTTCTTT. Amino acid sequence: CAISADFQGGTEAFF.

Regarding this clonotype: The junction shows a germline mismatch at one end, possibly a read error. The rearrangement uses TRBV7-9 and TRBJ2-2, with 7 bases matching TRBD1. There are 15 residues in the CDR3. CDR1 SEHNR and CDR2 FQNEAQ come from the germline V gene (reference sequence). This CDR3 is CASSLRDSNTGELLF. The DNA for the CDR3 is TGTGCCAGTAGCCTAAGGGACAGTAACACCGGGGAGCTGCTTTTT.

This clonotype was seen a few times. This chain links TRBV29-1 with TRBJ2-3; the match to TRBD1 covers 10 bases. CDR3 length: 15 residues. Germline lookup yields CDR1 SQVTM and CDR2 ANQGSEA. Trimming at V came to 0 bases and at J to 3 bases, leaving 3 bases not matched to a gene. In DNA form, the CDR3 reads TGCAGCGTTGAAGAGACAGGGGGCAGGACAGATACGCAGTATTTT. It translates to CSVEETGGRTDTQYF.